These 19 T cell receptor beta chains were all obtained from the same sample, sequenced in a study of blood T cell repertoires in COVID-19. Only in-frame clones appear in the TCRdb table, and some are missing; sequencing was by immunoSEQ multiplex PCR. The sample shows around 130,000 clones, roughly 80% of them seen only once. Sequenced input: peripheral blood. These receptors were collected from a woman between 45 and 60 years old with acute or convalescent COVID-19.

V is TRBV24-1 and J is TRBJ2-3, with 9 positions matching TRBD1. V dropped 6 bases and J dropped 6; count of bases not matched to a gene: 15. The germline CDR1 and CDR2 sequences are KGHDR and SFDVKD. The CDR3 consists of 17 residues. The CDR3 coding sequence is TGTGCCACCAGTCCACCTCCCGGGACAGGGAGTTATGATACGCAGTATTTT. It codes for CATSPPPGTGSYDTQYF.

This chain links TRBV10-2 with TRBJ1-2; D gene ambiguous. Germline V gene data show CDR1 as WSHSY and CDR2 as SAAADI. The V end lost 8 bases, the J end lost 3 bases, and 10 bases lay between the germline ends. This CDR3 has 12 residues. CDR3 amino acids: CASQTGDYGYTF. CDR3 DNA: TGCGCCAGCCAGACCGGGGACTATGGCTACACCTTC.

The J gene is TRBJ1-2, the V gene TRBV5-1, with D possibly matching TRBD1 (6 bases). The V end was cut by 4 bases, the J end by 4 bases, with 14 bases between. This CDR3 comprises 14 residues. CDR1 and CDR2 (germline): SGHRS, YFSETQ. CDR3 DNA sequence: TGCGCCAGCAGCACCTCAACAGGGTCCTATGGCTACACCTTC. As protein: CASSTSTGSYGYTF.

The table lists this clone with a count of one. J is TRBJ1-3 and V is TRBV6-5; no reliable D call. V was shortened by 7 bases and J by 2 bases, with 6 bases between the two germline ends. Germline V gives CDR1 MNHEY, CDR2 SVGAGI. The CDR3 totals 12 residues. The CDR3 loop reads CASNRAGNTIYF. CDR3 DNA: TGTGCCAGCAATCGGGCTGGAAACACCATATATTTT.

V and J are TRBV18 and TRBJ1-1; 10 bases fit TRBD1. The CDR3 is made up of 15 amino acids. From germline, CDR1 is KGHSH and CDR2 LQKENI. The V segment lost 3 bases and the J segment 1 base; nucleotides outside the gene matches: 2. The CDR3 DNA is TGTGCCAGCTCACCCGGGACAGGGGCGAACACTGAAGCTTTCTTT. It yields the protein CASSPGTGANTEAFF. Drawing the rest from reference TRBV18 and TRBJ1-1, the complete variable domain is NAGVMQNPRHLVRRRGQEARLRCSPMKGHSHVYWYRQLPEEGLKFMVYLQKENIIDESGMPKERFSAEFPKEGPSILRIQQVVRGDSAAYFCASSPGTGANTEAFFGQGTRLTVV.

The J gene is TRBJ2-7, the V gene TRBV6-5; D gene unclear. The V end was cut by 8 bases, the J end by 2 bases, with 13 bases between. The length of the CDR3 is 13 residues. Germline assignment: CDR1 MNHEY and CDR2 SVGAGI. The CDR3, as DNA: TGTGCCAGCCAAGGAGTCGGAGCCTACGAGCAGTACTTC. As protein: CASQGVGAYEQYF.

On this clone: Within the sample, other DNA sequences also encode this same CDR3. The gene calls are TRBV6-5 and TRBJ1-4; 7 bases agree with TRBD1. Germline V CDR1 and CDR2: MNHEY, SVGAGI. With V trimmed by 6 bases and J by 7 bases, 8 bases remained unmatched. The CDR3 contains 14 residues. The CDR3 here is CASRLGGAGEKLFF. In DNA form, the CDR3 reads TGTGCCAGCAGGCTAGGGGGCGCAGGTGAAAAACTGTTTTTT.

The chain is built from TRBV6-6 and TRBJ1-5, with 7 bases matching TRBD1. This CDR3 spans 14 amino acids. V lost 5 bases, J lost 7 bases, and 8 bases stayed unmatched. In germline, CDR1 is MNHNY, CDR2 SVGAGI (reference sequence). The CDR3 DNA reads as TGTGCCAGCAGTCCTAGACAGGGACGCCAGCCCCAGCATTTT. Amino acid sequence: CASSPRQGRQPQHF.

The chain joins TRBV27 to TRBJ1-6; TRBD1 matches at 7 bases. The CDR3 runs 15 residues. The germline CDR1 and CDR2 sequences are MNHEY and SMNVEV (reference sequence). The V and J ends lost 2 bases and 10 bases, in that order; junction bases with no gene match: 8. In DNA form, the CDR3 reads TGTGCCAGCAGTTTAGGTGACAGGGTGGGATCACCCCTCCACTTT. Protein sequence: CASSLGDRVGSPLHF.

The gene calls are TRBV23-1 and TRBJ2-7; D is unresolved. TRBV23-1 is an open reading frame whose function is uncertain. The CDR3 loop spans 16 amino acids. Trimming pared 0 bases from V and 3 bases from J, leaving 15 bases between. CDR3 bases: TGCGCCAGCAGTCAATCCCGAGGAGACCAACTCTACGAGCAGTACTTC. This translates into CASSQSRGDQLYEQYF.

This chain uses TRBV2 with TRBJ1-3; TRBD1 matches 9 bases. V gave up 6 bases and J gave up 0 bases; unmatched junction bases: 6. Germline loops: CDR1 SNHLY, CDR2 FYNNEI. This CDR3 spans 16 amino acids. CDR3 sequence (DNA): TGTGCCAGCAGCGGCGGGACAGGGAACTCTGGAAACACCATATATTTT. As protein: CASSGGTGNSGNTIYF.

This CDR3 reads CASSIILGRGLEQFF. As DNA, the CDR3 is TGTGCCAGTAGTATAATTCTTGGTCGAGGCCTTGAGCAGTTCTTC. This chain uses TRBV19 with TRBJ2-1; D not certain. This CDR3 has 15 residues. V gave up 2 bases and J gave up 9 bases, with 17 bases separating them. The germline gives CDR1 LNHDA, CDR2 SQIVND (reference sequence).

This sequence joins TRBV6-1 and TRBJ1-2; possibly TRBD1 for D (5 bases). The CDR3 totals 16 residues. Between the trimmed V and J ends, which lost 3 bases and 3 bases, there was a span of 17 bases. Germline V gene lookup returns CDR1 MNHNS and CDR2 SASEGT. The DNA of the CDR3 is TGTGCCAGCAGTGATGCGGGGGGGGATCTTTACTATGGCTACACCTTC. It is translated as CASSDAGGDLYYGYTF.

V is TRBV28 and J is TRBJ1-4; D remains unclear. Trimming removed 7 bases at V and 5 bases at J, with 5 bases between. Per the germline V gene, CDR1 is MDHEN and CDR2 is SYDVKM. The CDR3 length is 11 residues. The chain's CDR3 is CASKSNEKLFF. Written as DNA, the CDR3 is TGTGCCAGCAAGAGCAATGAAAAACTGTTTTTT.

The chain joins TRBV6-5 to TRBJ2-7; 10 nucleotides align to TRBD1. The CDR3 is 14 residues long. The ends lost 6 bases at V and 3 bases at J; junction bases unmatched: 5. Germline CDR1 reads MNHEY; CDR2 reads SVGAGI. CDR3 protein: CASRPGQGYYEQYF. Here the CDR3 DNA reads TGTGCCAGCAGACCGGGACAGGGGTACTACGAGCAGTACTTC.

The J gene is TRBJ1-2, the V gene TRBV6-5, with TRBD1 identical over 9 bases. The CDR3 length is 12 residues. The ends lost 11 bases at V and 6 bases at J; junction bases unmatched: 7. Germline V gene sequence: CDR1 MNHEY, CDR2 SVGAGI. The CDR3 DNA sequence: TGTGCCTGCAACAGGGGGCGGAATGGCTACACCTTC. Translating gives CACNRGRNGYTF.

This clone was seen repeatedly, ten times or more. The chain recombines TRBV11-3 with TRBJ2-1; D is uncertain. Trimming pared 4 bases from V and 0 bases from J, leaving 10 bases between. The CDR3 runs to 15 residues. The germline gives CDR1 SGHNT, CDR2 YENEEA. The CDR3, as DNA: TGTGCCAGCAGCTCCGATCTGGCCTCCTACAATGAGCAGTTCTTC. It is translated as CASSSDLASYNEQFF.

This clone came up a few times. This chain uses TRBV6-5 with TRBJ1-1; no firm D call. Germline assignment: CDR1 MNHEY and CDR2 SVGAGI. V was trimmed by 5 bases and J by 10 bases, leaving 11 bases between them. The CDR3 is 11 residues long. CDR3 nucleotides: TGTGCCAGCAGTACCTCTCGCGGAGCTTTCTTT. Protein sequence: CASSTSRGAFF.

The gene calls are TRBV30 and TRBJ1-5; D perhaps matches TRBD1 (6 bases). This CDR3 spans 17 amino acids. Germline CDR1 reads GTSNPN; CDR2 reads SVGIG (reference sequence). V lost 1 base and J lost 5, with 21 bases in between. As DNA, the CDR3 is TGTGCCTGGAGTGAACGACACGGACAGAACTACCATCAGCCCCAGCATTTT. Translation gives CAWSERHGQNYHQPQHF. Drawing the rest from reference TRBV30 and TRBJ1-5, the complete variable domain is SQTIHQWPATLVQPVGSPLSLECTVEGTSNPNLYWYRQAAGRGLQLLFYSVGIGQISSEVPQNLSASRPQDRQFILSSKKLLLSDSGFYLCAWSERHGQNYHQPQHFGDGTRLSIL.